The TCR beta chain under discussion was sequenced for a study of blood T cell repertoires in COVID-19. Method: immunoSEQ multiplex PCR; TCRdb's copy keeps in-frame clones and lacks some. The sample holds around 120,000 clones, roughly nine tenths seen once. V lost 11 bases, J lost 6 bases, and 20 bases lay in between. Germline V gene data show CDR1 as MNHNY and CDR2 as SVGAGI (reference sequence). This CDR3 is built from 14 residues. This clone was seen only once. The chain has TRBV6-6 and TRBJ1-5; D perhaps matches TRBD1 (5 bases). Specimen: peripheral blood. The clonotype was recovered from a man in his sixties or seventies who had recovered from COVID-19. The CDR3 loop reads CAAKGGAGSQPQHF. The CDR3 DNA sequence: TGTGCCGCAAAGGGAGGGGCAGGGAGTCAGCCCCAGCATTTT.